The T cell receptor (beta chain) under discussion was sequenced for a study of T cell responses to AZD1222 COVID-19 vaccine (dated by TCRdb to 2020 to 2022). About the investigation overall: AZD1222 recipients whose second dose came at about 4 weeks and those whose second dose came at about 12 weeks were combined into one group, since spike-specific TCR depth and breadth did not differ between the two schedules. Enrollment into the trials was organized by age into subgroups of 18-55, 56-69 and 70-plus years, and those subgroups contained about 150, 27 and 61 TCR-sequenced participants, respectively. TCR sequencing was performed for roughly 250 trial participants, of whom about 200 were given two doses of AZD1222 and some 25 were given two doses of MenACWY control vaccine. Overall study results and their limits: CD4 TCRs associated with the vaccine covered the entire spike protein, and the dominant responses were in regions 160-218 and 743-854. Only a handful of AZD1222 recipients were SARS-CoV-2 seropositive at baseline, limiting conclusions about previously exposed vaccinees. The 56-69-year group was small, and its depth increase did not reach significance, likely because of low power. Because no day 14 peak-response samples were available, the repertoires could be characterized only after the peak T cell response. Spike-specific TCR breadth and depth rose significantly after two AZD1222 doses compared with day 0 and with MenACWY recipients. Participants were mostly white British and included more females than males, and it was suggested by the authors that clonal diversity may have been underestimated. Reportedly, almost half of the unique spike-specific TCRs recognized epitopes lying outside the regions that are mutated in the B.1.351 and B.1.1.7 variants.

Per the publication, the time point label means: baseline before first vaccination. Samples from vaccinated people were obtained from the UK trials COV001 and COV002, which included a single-blind randomized controlled phase 2/3 trial of AZD1222 (ChAdOx1 nCoV-19) in healthy adults. Trial participant PBMC samples were collected at day 0 and day 28 after the second dose for TCRbeta chain sequencing. The CDR3 starts with the cysteine, ends with the phenylalanine, and has 15 residues. The entry retains the CDR3 DNA only, 45 bases that are in frame from base 1. CDR1 and CDR2 are read off the germline V gene as SNHLY and FYNNEI. Trimming removed 6 bases from V and 0 bases from J, leaving 11 bases between the germline ends. The CDR3 regions of human TCRbeta chains were analyzed by immunosequencing. The paper's processing steps were these. Repertoire TCRs were matched against a reference library of SARS-CoV-2-specific TCRs generated with the MIRA antigen-specificity platform. Breadth was defined as the fraction of unique TCRs that were SARS-CoV-2-associated. Depth was defined as the fraction of total T cells that were SARS-CoV-2-associated. Each spike-specific TCR was assigned to its reactive spike region and to a CD4 or CD8 class using the MIRA data. Log10-transformed breadth and depth values were compared by one-way ANOVA with Sidak's multiple comparisons tests. TCRdb holds this immuneACCESS table with in-frame rearrangements only. Some clones are missing; in checked studies, unresolved V genes explain under half, and the rest has no known cause. V and J calls and clone size are those listed in that table; D and trimming were worked out from the DNA. The sample table lists about 96,000 clones, almost 90% of them with a count of one. The top ten hold approximately 24% of the sample.

As for this clone: The antigen this receptor binds is unknown. Base quality data are lacking; no much larger clone is found one base away.

The V and J genes are TRBV2 and TRBJ2-2; the D assignment is uncertain and may be TRBD1 or TRBD2, with 5 bases supporting each. Here the sequenced sample was peripheral blood, taken on day 0 of AZD1222 vaccination. This sequence originates from an adult in good health. The CDR3 amino acid sequence is: CASRSGPPNTGELFF. The nucleotide sequence reads as follows: TGTGCCAGCAGGTCGGGACCCCCGAACACCGGGGAGCTGTTTTTT. The full variable domain, with segments outside the CDR3 supplied by the reference TRBV2 and TRBJ2-2 proteins, appears as EPEVTQTPSHQVTQMGQEVILRCVPISNHLYFYWYRQILGQKVEFLVSFYNNEISEKSEIFDDQFSVERPDGSNFTLKIRSTKLEDSAMYFCASRSGPPNTGELFFGEGSRLTVL.